This T cell receptor beta chain was recovered during a study of a mutant IDH1 vaccine in newly diagnosed glioma. Study as a whole: Treated individuals were about 62% male and approximately 38% female, averaging about 37 years of age. Those enrolled had earlier been treated with radiotherapy, temozolomide, or both, mostly both.

Only one count was recorded for this clone. The target antigen is unknown. Method: immunoSEQ multiplex PCR; TCRdb's copy keeps in-frame clones and lacks some. The table records tens of thousands of clones, approximately 78% of them present only once. Time point in this sample: baseline, week 1 (first vaccination visit). Noted treatment: pre-vaccination baseline after standard-of-care therapy. The astrocytomas were IDH1-mutant, ATRX-negative, and WHO grade 3 or 4. The CDR3 contains 15 residues. V lost 2 bases to trimming and J lost 5 bases; unmatched junction nucleotides: 5. The germline gives CDR1 SGHTA, CDR2 FQGTGA. Study-level results: Of all patients, 93.3% showed vaccine-induced immune responses.

The rearrangement links TRBV7-3 to TRBJ1-1; 10 positions match TRBD1. This clonotype originated in a man in his forties with glioma. Some clones in this sample may be carry-over from other donors' samples. Sequenced material: PBMCs, taken from a glioma patient treated with radiotherapy, temozolomide or both. The CDR3 bases are TGTGCCAGCAGCTTAGGGGGACAGGGGAGGACTGAAGCTTTCTTT. Its translation is CASSLGGQGRTEAFF.